This entry lists 7 T cell receptor beta chains sequenced from one sample in a study of identifying expanded T cells in peripheral blood. The method was immunoSEQ multiplex PCR; TCRdb's version includes in-frame clones alone and lacks a portion of them. The sample lists around 120,000 clones, approximately 84% occurring once. Input material: blood. These receptors were obtained from a person aged 18-70 years in good health.

The V call is TRBV5-1, the J call TRBJ2-5; possible D gene TRBD1, 6 bases. This CDR3 is built from 15 residues. Germline V lookup: CDR1 SGHRS, CDR2 YFSETQ. The V gene lost 4 bases and the J gene lost 4 bases, with 17 bases spanning the gap. The CDR3 is CASSTYAGALETQYF. The CDR3 region has the DNA TGCGCCAGCAGCACCTACGCAGGGGCCCTAGAGACCCAGTACTTC.

This clone was detected a few times. J is TRBJ2-5 and V is TRBV11-2; D may be TRBD1 (5 bases). Trimming removed 1 base at V and 1 base at J, with 10 bases between. The germline CDR1 and CDR2 sequences are SGHAT and FQNNGV. This CDR3 spans 15 amino acids. The CDR3: CASSLVTVSQETQYF. The CDR3 DNA sequence: TGTGCCAGCAGCTTAGTGACAGTATCCCAAGAGACCCAGTACTTC.

The gene calls are TRBV7-8 and TRBJ1-5; 9 positions agree with TRBD1. The ends lost 4 bases at V and 3 bases at J; junction bases unmatched: 4. Germline-derived CDR1 and CDR2 are SGHVS and FQNEAQ. The CDR3 contains 15 residues. The CDR3 DNA is TGTGCCAGCAGCTCGACAGGGGGTATCAATCAGCCCCAGCATTTT. Protein product: CASSSTGGINQPQHF.

The CDR3 sequence is CASLTEVGTDTQYF. CDR3 DNA sequence: TGTGCCTCCCTGACAGAAGTCGGCACAGATACGCAGTATTTT. The chain links TRBV10-3 to TRBJ2-3; D possibly corresponds to TRBD1 (5 bases). V lost 11 bases to trimming and J lost 1 base, with 16 bases between them. The germline V gene encodes CDR1 ENHRY and CDR2 SYGVKD. The CDR3 consists of 14 residues.

The chain is built from TRBV2 and TRBJ2-3; unclear D gene. With 9 bases removed from V and 8 bases from J, the gap between germline ends came to 15 bases. The CDR3 is 12 residues long. Germline V lookup: CDR1 SNHLY, CDR2 FYNNEI. Here the CDR3 DNA reads TGTGCCAGTCCTCAGATTTTTGGTACGCAGTATTTT. Translating it yields CASPQIFGTQYF.

This clone was seen a few times. CDR3 in DNA: TGTGCCAGCAGCCCCGCCCCGGGACAAGGCTCTGGCTACACCTTC. Translated: CASSPAPGQGSGYTF. The genes are TRBV11-2 and TRBJ1-2; D is perhaps TRBD1 (6 bases). Trimming stripped 5 bases from V and 7 bases from J, with 20 bases between. The germline gives CDR1 SGHAT, CDR2 FQNNGV. The CDR3 runs 15 residues.

This chain joins TRBV4-3 and TRBJ1-1; D not certain. The CDR3 has 14 residues. Germline CDR1 LGHNA, CDR2 YSLEER. V was pared by 3 bases and J by 2 bases, with 10 bases between. The CDR3 region has the DNA TGCGCCAGCAGCCACTTGACTGTCAACACTGAAGCTTTCTTT. Translation gives CASSHLTVNTEAFF.